This paragraph reports one TCR beta chain. Its antigen is unknown. There were roughly 4,000 ng of total RNA used for each TCR library. The template-switching step introduced UMIs that carried a 6-nucleotide sample barcode. TCRdb re-analyzed the 5' RACE reads; it lists each CDR3 protein once, without DNA. This repertoire includes approximately 200,000 distinct CDR3 sequences. This entry comes from a study of monozygotic twins with inflammatory bowel disease. Findings of the study overall: Among IBD patients, fewer clonotypes were shared with others than among healthy twins, especially with disease activity. The analysis yielded no support for one strong signal or clonotype associated with IBD.

This TCR was sampled from a human donor with ulcerative colitis or Crohn's disease, or a healthy co-twin of an affected twin (not recorded which). Sample: blood.

CDR3 residues: CASSYGYSNQPQHF. The V and J genes are TRBV6-5 and TRBJ1-5. The V gene's germline CDR1 is MNHEY and CDR2 SVGAGI. The CDR3 covers 14 residues.